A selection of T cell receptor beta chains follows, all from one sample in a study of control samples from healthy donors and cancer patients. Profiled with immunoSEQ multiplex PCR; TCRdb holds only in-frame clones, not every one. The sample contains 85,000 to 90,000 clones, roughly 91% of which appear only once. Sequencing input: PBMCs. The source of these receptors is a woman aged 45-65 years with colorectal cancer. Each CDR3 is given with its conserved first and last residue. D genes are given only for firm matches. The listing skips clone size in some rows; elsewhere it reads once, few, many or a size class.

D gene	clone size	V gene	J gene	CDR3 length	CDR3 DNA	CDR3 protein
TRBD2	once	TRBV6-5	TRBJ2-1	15	TGTGCCAGCAGTACCCGGCGGGGGGGCCCCTATGAGCAGTTCTTC	CASSTRRGGPYEQFF
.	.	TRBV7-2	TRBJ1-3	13	TGTGCCAGCAGCTTAGAAGGCAGAAACACCATATATTTT	CASSLEGRNTIYF
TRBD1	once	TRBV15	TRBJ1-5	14	TGTGCCACCAGAATAGACAGGGCCAATCAGCCCCAGCATTTT	CATRIDRANQPQHF
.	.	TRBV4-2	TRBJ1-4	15	TGTGCCAGCAGCCAAAGAGGACCCGACGGTGTTTTACTGTTTTTT	CASSQRGPDGVLLFF
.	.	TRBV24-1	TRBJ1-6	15	TGTGCCACCAGTGATTTCAGGGGTTGGCATTCACCCCTCCACTTT	CATSDFRGWHSPLHF
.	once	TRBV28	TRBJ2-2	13	TGTGCCAGCAGTTCTGACAACACCGGGGAGCTGTTTTTT	CASSSDNTGELFF
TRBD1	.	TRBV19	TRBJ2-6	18	TGTGCCAGTAGTCCCTGGGGACAGGGGCTCCCTGGGGCCAACGTCCTGACTTTC	CASSPWGQGLPGANVLTF
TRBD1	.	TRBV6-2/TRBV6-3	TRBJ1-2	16	TGTGCCAGCAGTCATCCCGGGACAGGGGTGACCTATGGCTACACCTTC	CASSHPGTGVTYGYTF
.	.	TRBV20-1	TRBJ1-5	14	TGCAGTGCTAGTAATACCATTAGCAATCAGCCCCAGCATTTT	CSASNTISNQPQHF
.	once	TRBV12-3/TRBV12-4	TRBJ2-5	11	TGTGCCAGCAGTTTCTTAGAGACCCAGTACTTC	CASSFLETQYF
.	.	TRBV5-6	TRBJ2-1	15	TGTGCCAGCAGCTTGAGAGTAGCGGCATACAATGAGCAGTTCTTC	CASSLRVAAYNEQFF
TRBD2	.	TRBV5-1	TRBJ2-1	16	TGCGCCAGCAGCTGGGCGACTAGCGGGAGGCCAAATGAGCAGTTCTTC	CASSWATSGRPNEQFF
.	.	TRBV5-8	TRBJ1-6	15	TGTGCCAGCAGCTTGGGTAGACAGTGGTATTCACCCCTCCACTTT	CASSLGRQWYSPLHF
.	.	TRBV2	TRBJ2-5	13	TGTGCCAGCACCGTAGGGATTAGGGAGACCCAGTACTTC	CASTVGIRETQYF
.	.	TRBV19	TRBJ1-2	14	TGTGCCAGTAGAAAAGTAGCCAATCCCTATGGCTACACCTTC	CASRKVANPYGYTF
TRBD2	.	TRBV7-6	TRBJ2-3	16	TGTGCCAGCAGCTTAAGACTAGCGGGGAGCACAGATACGCAGTATTTT	CASSLRLAGSTDTQYF
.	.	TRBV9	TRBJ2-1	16	TGTGCCAGCAGCGTAGGGAGTACGATAACTTACAATGAGCAGTTCTTC	CASSVGSTITYNEQFF
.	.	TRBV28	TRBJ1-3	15	TGTGCCAGCAGGGGGGGTGCGAGCTCTGGAAACACCATATATTTT	CASRGGASSGNTIYF
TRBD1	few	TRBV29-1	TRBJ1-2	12	TGCAGCGTCCGGACAGGGGATTACGGCTACACCTTC	CSVRTGDYGYTF
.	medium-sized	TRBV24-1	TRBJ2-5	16	TGTGCCACCAGTGGGTCGGAGCGGGTAACCCCAGAGACCCAGTACTTC	CATSGSERVTPETQYF
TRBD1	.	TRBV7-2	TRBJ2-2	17	TGTGCCAGCAGCTCCGGGTCAGGGGGCACTTCCACCGGGGAGCTGTTTTTT	CASSSGSGGTSTGELFF
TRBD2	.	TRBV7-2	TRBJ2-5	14	TGTGCCAGCAGCCTGGGACTAGCGGGGAGGCCCCAGTACTTC	CASSLGLAGRPQYF
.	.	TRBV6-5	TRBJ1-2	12	TGTGCCACTTTACGGGACTCTTATGGCTACACCTTC	CATLRDSYGYTF
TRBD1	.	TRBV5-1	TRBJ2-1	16	TGCGCCAGCAGCTTGGTGTTGGGGACAGGGTTCAATGAGCAGTTCTTC	CASSLVLGTGFNEQFF
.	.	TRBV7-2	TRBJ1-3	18	TGTGCCAGCAGCTTATATCAGACCGGGGGAAGCTCTGGAAACACCATATATTTT	CASSLYQTGGSSGNTIYF
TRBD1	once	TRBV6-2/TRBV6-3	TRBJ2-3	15	TGTGCCAGCAGTCTACAGGGGGCCTACACAGATACGCAGTATTTT	CASSLQGAYTDTQYF
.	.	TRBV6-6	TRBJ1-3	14	TGTGCCAGCAGAACCCGGATTTCTGGAAACACCATATATTTT	CASRTRISGNTIYF
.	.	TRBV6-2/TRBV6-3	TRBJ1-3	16	TGTGCCAGCAGTTACCCTGGACAGATTCGAGGAAACACCATATATTTT	CASSYPGQIRGNTIYF
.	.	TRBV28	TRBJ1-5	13	TGTGCCAGCAGTTTCCAGGGATATCAGCCCCAGCATTTT	CASSFQGYQPQHF
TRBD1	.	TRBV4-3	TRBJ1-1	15	TGCGCCAGCAGCCGAGCCGACAGGGAGAACACTGAAGCTTTCTTT	CASSRADRENTEAFF
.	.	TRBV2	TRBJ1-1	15	TGTGCCAGCAGTTCTCGACGGGGCGAGTACACTGAAGCTTTCTTT	CASSSRRGEYTEAFF
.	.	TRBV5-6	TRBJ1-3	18	TGTGCCAGCAGCTTGGGGCGGCCCGGAACAGGGTCTGGAAACACCATATATTTT	CASSLGRPGTGSGNTIYF
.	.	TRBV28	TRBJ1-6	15	TGTGCCAGCATAGGTGGGGAAGGGTATAATTCACCCCTCCACTTT	CASIGGEGYNSPLHF
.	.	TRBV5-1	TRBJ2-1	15	TGCGCCAGCAGCCTCATCCCAGGACTCGGCAATGAGCAGTTCTTC	CASSLIPGLGNEQFF
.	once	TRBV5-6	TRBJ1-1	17	TGTGCCAGCAGCTTGGTTGGCAGGTTTGTCGCGAACACTGAAGCTTTCTTT	CASSLVGRFVANTEAFF
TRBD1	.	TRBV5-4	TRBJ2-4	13	TGTGCCAGCAGCAAAGACAGGGGATACATTCAGTACTTC	CASSKDRGYIQYF
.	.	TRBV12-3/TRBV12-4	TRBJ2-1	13	TGTGCCAGCAGTTTAAAATCGGGGAGTGAGCAGTTCTTC	CASSLKSGSEQFF
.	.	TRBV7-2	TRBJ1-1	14	TGTGCCAGCAGCTTTACGCCCGCGGACACTGAAGCTTTCTTT	CASSFTPADTEAFF
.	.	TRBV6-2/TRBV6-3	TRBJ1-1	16	TGTGCCAGCAGTTACTCGATACGGAGCATGAACACTGAAGCTTTCTTT	CASSYSIRSMNTEAFF
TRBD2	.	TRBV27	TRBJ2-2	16	TGTGCCAGCAGGAGTAGCGGGGGGGTGAACACCGGGGAGCTGTTTTTT	CASRSSGGVNTGELFF
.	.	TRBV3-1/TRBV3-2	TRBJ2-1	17	TGTGCCAGCAGCCAAGGACATATTAGCAACTCCTACAATGAGCAGTTCTTC	CASSQGHISNSYNEQFF
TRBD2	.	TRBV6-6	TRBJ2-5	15	TGTGCCAGCAGTTACTCCAGCGGGGGCCTAAAGACCCAGTACTTC	CASSYSSGGLKTQYF
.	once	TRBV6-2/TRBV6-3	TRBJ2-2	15	TGTGCCAGCAGTTCCCACAGGGTGAACACCGGGGAGCTGTTTTTT	CASSSHRVNTGELFF
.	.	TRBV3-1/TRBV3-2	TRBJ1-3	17	TGTGCCAGCAGCCAGGTCCCTCAGAGAACCTCTGGAAACACCATATATTTT	CASSQVPQRTSGNTIYF
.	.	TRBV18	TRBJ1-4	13	TGTGCCAGCTCTCGGTCCACTAATGAAAAACTGTTTTTT	CASSRSTNEKLFF
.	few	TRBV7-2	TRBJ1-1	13	TGTGCCAGCAGCCCCGACAGCAACACTGAAGCTTTCTTT	CASSPDSNTEAFF
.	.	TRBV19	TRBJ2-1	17	TGTGCCAGTAGTACATCAAAGGGCCTCACCCTAGGGAATGAGCAGTTCTTC	CASSTSKGLTLGNEQFF
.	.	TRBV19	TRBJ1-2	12	TGTGCCAGTAGCAGGGCTGACTATGGCTACACCTTC	CASSRADYGYTF
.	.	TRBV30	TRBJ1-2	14	TGTGCCTGGAGTGTATGGGCAGGGGAAAGTGGCTACACCTTC	CAWSVWAGESGYTF
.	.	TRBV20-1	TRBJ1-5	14	TGCAGTGCTAGTTCCGGTGTGGAAAATCAGCCCCAGCATTTT	CSASSGVENQPQHF
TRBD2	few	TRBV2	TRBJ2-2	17	TGTGCCAGCAGTGGGCCTCGGGCGGGGGGTTCCCTAGTGGAGCTGTTTTTT	CASSGPRAGGSLVELFF
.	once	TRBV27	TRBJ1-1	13	TGTGCCTCTTCTGGGCAGTTGAACACTGAAGCTTTCTTT	CASSGQLNTEAFF
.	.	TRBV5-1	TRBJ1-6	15	TGCGCCAGCAGCTTGGATACAGACTTCATGTCACCCCTCCACTTT	CASSLDTDFMSPLHF
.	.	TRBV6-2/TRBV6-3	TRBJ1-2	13	TGTGCCAGCAGTTATGCGGGGGCGGATGGCTACACCTTC	CASSYAGADGYTF
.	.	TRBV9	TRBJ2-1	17	TGTGCCAGCAGCTTAGGGGGACCGGGAAGGTCCTACAATGAGCAGTTCTTC	CASSLGGPGRSYNEQFF
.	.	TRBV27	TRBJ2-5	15	TGTGCCAGCAGCCTTTTACAGGGTCCACAAGAGACCCAGTACTTC	CASSLLQGPQETQYF
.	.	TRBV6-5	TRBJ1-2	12	TGTGCCAGCAGCCGGGGGGGCTATGGCTACACCTTC	CASSRGGYGYTF